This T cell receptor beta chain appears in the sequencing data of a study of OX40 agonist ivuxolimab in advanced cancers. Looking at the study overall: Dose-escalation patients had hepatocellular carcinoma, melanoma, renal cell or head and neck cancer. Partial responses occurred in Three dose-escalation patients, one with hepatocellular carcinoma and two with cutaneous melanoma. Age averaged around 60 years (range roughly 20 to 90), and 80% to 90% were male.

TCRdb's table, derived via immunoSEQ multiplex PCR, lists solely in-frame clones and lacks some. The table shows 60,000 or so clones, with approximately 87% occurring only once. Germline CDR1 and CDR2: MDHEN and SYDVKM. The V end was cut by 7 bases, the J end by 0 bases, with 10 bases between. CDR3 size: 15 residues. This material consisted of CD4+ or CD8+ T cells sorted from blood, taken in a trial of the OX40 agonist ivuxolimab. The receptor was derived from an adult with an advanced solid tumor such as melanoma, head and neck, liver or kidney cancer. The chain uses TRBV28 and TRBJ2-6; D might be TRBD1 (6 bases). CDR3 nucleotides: TGTGCCAGCACAGACAGGACCTCTGGGGCCAACGTCCTGACTTTC. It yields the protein CASTDRTSGANVLTF.